These 28 T cell receptor beta chains originate from one sample sequenced in a study of T cells after yellow fever vaccination (dated by TCRdb to between 2017 and 2020). The treatment or condition label corresponds to: live attenuated yellow fever vaccine strain. The library was obtained by 5' RACE. Sequencing relied on an Illumina HiSeq 2500. Clones were called with MiXCR by TCRdb after fastp trimmed the public reads at Q25, and only in-frame beta chains were retained. For every CDR3 protein sequence, its rows merge into one entry that carries the most common genes and DNA. The sample table contains around 600,000 distinct CDR3 sequences; only one count was recorded for roughly an eighth of them. Of the sample, more than 12% is held by the ten largest clones. The material was PBMCs, obtained on the day of the yellow fever booster vaccination. Receptors were obtained from a young man who received the YFV17D yellow fever vaccine.

The chain is built from TRBV19 and TRBJ2-6; TRBD2 might be the D (6 bases). The CDR3 totals 16 residues. Trimming stripped 6 bases from V and 0 bases from J, with 12 bases between. The V gene's germline CDR1 is LNHDA and CDR2 SQIVND (reference sequence). This CDR3 is CASSPGTFSGANVLTF. CDR3 bases: TGTGCCAGTAGCCCCGGGACTTTCTCTGGGGCCAACGTCCTGACTTTC.

This clonotype came up a few times. A read error is possible here, since a much larger clone lies one base away. The chain combines TRBV5-1 with TRBJ2-2; TRBD2 matches at 8 bases. The V segment lost 5 bases and the J segment 1 base; nucleotides outside the gene matches: 4. Looked up from germline, CDR1 is SGHRS and CDR2 is YFSETQ. This CDR3 comprises 15 residues. The CDR3 sequence: CASRALAENTGELFF. The CDR3 DNA is TGCGCCAGCAGGGCACTAGCGGAGAACACCGGGGAGCTGTTTTTT.

This rearrangement joins TRBV5-1 to TRBJ2-2, with D maybe TRBD1 (6 bases). Germline V gives CDR1 SGHRS, CDR2 YFSETQ. The CDR3 totals 17 residues. The V and J ends lost 4 bases and 0 bases respectively, with 16 bases between them. The chain's CDR3 is CASSIAGTRANTGELFF. The CDR3 DNA is TGCGCCAGCAGCATCGCCGGGACAAGGGCGAACACCGGGGAGCTGTTTTTT.

In its sample, this clonotype was seen a few times. The chain carries TRBV7-9 and TRBJ2-1; 7 nucleotides line up with TRBD2. Germline trimming cut 6 bases from V and 7 bases from J; bases unmatched to any gene: 6. In germline, CDR1 is SEHNR, CDR2 FQNEAQ (reference sequence). The CDR3 totals 13 residues. CDR3: CASSIGGGNEQFF. CDR3 coding DNA: TGTGCCAGCAGTATTGGGGGGGGAAATGAGCAGTTCTTC.

This clonotype turned up a few times. V and J are TRBV6-1 and TRBJ2-2, with 11 bases that match TRBD2. This CDR3 has 15 residues. Germline CDR1 and CDR2: MNHNS and SASEGT. J gave up 3 bases and V 5 bases, and 2 bases lay outside the gene matches. The chain's CDR3 is CASSPGLADTGELFF. The CDR3 DNA reads as TGTGCCAGCAGTCCGGGACTAGCGGACACCGGGGAGCTGTTTTTT.

The table lists this clonotype with many counts. The rearrangement joins TRBV6-1 to TRBJ2-2; D unresolved. The CDR3 is made up of 13 amino acids. V was cut by 8 bases and J by 4 bases, with 11 bases left in between. Germline assignment: CDR1 MNHNS and CDR2 SASEGT. Here the CDR3 DNA reads TGTGCCAGCCGCGAAAGTAGCACCGGGGAGCTGTTTTTT. Its protein product is CASRESSTGELFF.

The CDR3 here is CAAPGTSGNEQFF. Written as DNA, the CDR3 is TGCGCCGCTCCCGGGACTAGCGGTAATGAGCAGTTCTTC. This chain links TRBV20-1 with TRBJ2-1; 11 positions match TRBD2. This CDR3 comprises 13 residues. The germline V gene encodes CDR1 DFQATT and CDR2 SNEGSKA (reference sequence).

This clonotype was detected only a few times. The chain couples TRBV10-3 to TRBJ2-1; 9 nucleotides line up with TRBD1. With V trimmed by 8 bases and J by 8 bases, 10 bases remained unmatched. CDR3 length: 14 residues. In germline, CDR1 is ENHRY, CDR2 SYGVKD. The CDR3 sequence: CAIGDRASRDEQFF. In nucleotides, the CDR3 is TGTGCCATCGGGGACAGGGCCTCCAGGGATGAGCAGTTCTTC.

This clonotype appeared a few times. The genes are TRBV20-1 and TRBJ2-1; D is undetermined. The CDR3 extends over 12 amino acids. Germline V gene data show CDR1 as DFQATT and CDR2 as SNEGSKA (reference sequence). The ends were cut back, 2 bases at V and 4 bases at J, with 6 bases in the middle. The CDR3 nucleotides are TGCAGTGCTAGACTACCGTACAATGAGCAGTTCTTC. Its protein product is CSARLPYNEQFF.

This clonotype has a handful of counts. J is TRBJ2-7 and V is TRBV20-1; possibly TRBD1 for D (6 bases). Germline CDR1 is DFQATT and CDR2 is SNEGSKA (reference sequence). V lost 6 bases, J lost 6 bases, and 24 bases lay in between. The CDR3 is 15 amino acids. CDR3 amino acids: CSALPSRDTILEQYF. DNA for the CDR3: TGCAGTGCCCTACCCTCCCGGGACACCATCCTCGAGCAGTACTTC.

This clonotype was found a few times. The rearrangement links TRBV20-1 to TRBJ1-2; D is ambiguous. V lost 0 bases and J 8 bases, leaving 10 bases between the germline ends. CDR3 length: 12 amino acids. Germline CDR1 and CDR2: DFQATT and SNEGSKA (reference sequence). The chain's CDR3 is CSARDRWRGYTF. The CDR3 DNA sequence: TGCAGTGCTAGAGACCGTTGGAGGGGCTACACCTTC.

Ten or more counts support this clonotype. This CDR3 is CASSPGRETQYF. As DNA, the CDR3 is TGTGCCAGCAGTCCCGGGCGGGAGACCCAGTACTTC. The chain employs TRBV18 and TRBJ2-5; D is undetermined. Germline lookup yields CDR1 KGHSH and CDR2 LQKENI. V gave up 8 bases and J gave up 5 bases, with 12 bases separating them. The CDR3 consists of 12 residues.

This clonotype has more than one count but fewer than ten. The chain has TRBV5-1 and TRBJ2-1; D not certain. CDR1 and CDR2 (germline): SGHRS, YFSETQ. The CDR3 is 16 residues long. Between the trimmed V and J ends, which lost 0 bases and 0 bases, there was a span of 10 bases. The CDR3 region is CASSLDDHSSYNEQFF. The CDR3 nucleotides read TGCGCCAGCAGCTTGGATGACCACAGCTCCTACAATGAGCAGTTCTTC. The variable domain in full, with the rest retrieved from reference TRBV5-1 and TRBJ2-1, is KAGVTQTPRYLIKTRGQQVTLSCSPISGHRSVSWYQQTPGQGLQFLFEYFSETQRNKGNFPGRFSGRQFSNSRSEMNVSTLELGDSALYLCASSLDDHSSYNEQFFGPGTRLTVL.

The CDR3 sequence is CASSQDWRVGETQYF. In nucleotides, the CDR3 is TGCGCCAGCAGCCAAGATTGGAGGGTGGGAGAGACCCAGTACTTC. J is TRBJ2-5 and V is TRBV4-3, with D tentatively TRBD2 (6 bases). The germline CDR1 and CDR2 sequences are LGHNA and YSLEER. The CDR3 extends over 15 amino acids. V was shortened by 0 bases and J by 4 bases, with 12 bases between the two germline ends.

This clonotype turned up a few times. As DNA, the CDR3 is TGCACCAGCAGCCAAGAGACTGGGGAGTTCTTC. It specifies CTSSQETGEFF. V usage is TRBV1 and J usage is TRBJ2-1; TRBD1 is taken as the D call from the table, unchecked against the DNA. TRBV1 is reported as a pseudogene. The CDR3 runs to 11 residues.

In this sample, this clonotype turned up a few times. CDR3 sequence: CASSTTGRLYEQYF. For the CDR3, the DNA is TGTGCCAGCAGCACGACAGGGAGGCTGTACGAGCAGTACTTC. This chain uses TRBV5-4 with TRBJ2-7, with a tentative D call TRBD1 (7 bases). The germline CDR1 and CDR2 sequences are SGHNT and YYREEE (reference sequence). The ends were cut back, 4 bases at V and 4 bases at J, with 15 bases in the middle. CDR3 size: 14 residues.

In this sample, this clonotype turned up a few times. The rearrangement links TRBV5-1 to TRBJ2-1; 9 nucleotides agree with TRBD2. CDR1 is SGHRS, CDR2 YFSETQ, per germline. The CDR3 consists of 17 residues. V gave up 0 bases and J gave up 4 bases; unmatched junction bases: 8. The CDR3 loop is CASSLARGRETYNEQFF. The CDR3 DNA follows: TGCGCCAGCAGCTTGGCCCGCGGGAGGGAAACTTACAATGAGCAGTTCTTC.

Only a few counts were recorded for this clonotype. This chain joins TRBV5-6 and TRBJ2-7; no clear D gene. This CDR3 has 12 amino acids. CDR1 and CDR2 (germline): SGHDT, YYEEEE. Trimming took 0 bases from V and 6 from J, leaving 7 bases between them. CDR3 nucleotides: TGTGCCAGCAGCTTGGCACAAATCGAGCAGTACTTC. Translation: CASSLAQIEQYF.

The V gene is TRBV20-1, the J gene TRBJ2-3; 9 positions agree with TRBD2. CDR3 length: 14 residues. Germline-derived CDR1 and CDR2 are DFQATT and SNEGSKA (reference sequence). The V gene end was trimmed by 2 bases and the J gene end by 6 bases; junction bases not matched to a gene: 6. Here the CDR3 reads CSARRLAGADTQYF. The CDR3 nucleotides read TGCAGTGCTAGACGTTTAGCGGGAGCTGATACGCAGTATTTT.

The V call is TRBV9, the J call TRBJ2-7; 10 bases agree with TRBD2. The length of the CDR3 is 15 residues. The germline V gene has CDR1 SGDLS and CDR2 YYNGEE. After removal of 0 bases from V and 4 bases from J, the junction contained 4 bases not matched to a gene. The DNA for the CDR3 is TGTGCCAGCAGCGTAGGGCCTAGCGGGAGTTACGAGCAGTACTTC. Its protein is CASSVGPSGSYEQYF.

This clonotype was observed a few times. V and J are TRBV27 and TRBJ1-6; 7 positions match TRBD1. Unmatched junction bases numbered 8, after V lost 5 bases and J lost 10 bases. Germline V gene data show CDR1 as MNHEY and CDR2 as SMNVEV (reference sequence). CDR3 length equals 14 residues. The CDR3 DNA follows: TGTGCCAGCAGTCTGAGGGGGCTTGGATCACCCCTCCACTTT. Translated: CASSLRGLGSPLHF.

The V and J genes are TRBV20-1 and TRBJ2-3, with TRBD2 matching over 8 bases. This CDR3 is built from 19 residues. The V and J ends lost 5 bases and 0 bases, in that order; junction bases with no gene match: 19. Germline CDR1 DFQATT, CDR2 SNEGSKA (reference sequence). The CDR3 sequence: CSAEVAGGEPASSTDTQYF. The CDR3 DNA reads as TGCAGTGCTGAGGTGGCGGGAGGAGAACCCGCTAGTAGCACAGATACGCAGTATTTT.

This clonotype was seen repeatedly, ten times or more. One end of the junction is discordant with germline, which a read error may explain. V gene TRBV5-1 combines with J gene TRBJ2-7; unclear D gene. This CDR3 contains 12 residues. Germline V gives CDR1 SGHRS, CDR2 YFSETQ. CDR3 sequence: CASSPDGYEQYF. The CDR3 nucleotides read TGTGCCAGCAGCCCAGATGGGTACGAGCAGTACTTC.

The chain has TRBV7-3 and TRBJ2-1; D might be TRBD1 (5 bases). Germline V CDR1 and CDR2: SGHTA, FQGTGA. CDR3 length: 15 residues. Trimming shortened V by 1 base and J by 7 bases, and 14 bases separated the two germline ends. In DNA form, the CDR3 reads TGTGCCAGCAGCTTAAGCCAGGGAATCTCGAATGAGCAGTTCTTC. As protein: CASSLSQGISNEQFF.

Details on this clonotype: One end of the junction varies from germline; a read error may be responsible. The rearrangement joins TRBV7-9 to TRBJ2-3; 8 bases line up with TRBD2. This CDR3 has 12 residues. Germline CDR1 reads SEHNR; CDR2 reads FQNEAQ (reference sequence). CDR3 amino acids: CGGGDRPDTQYF. The DNA for the CDR3 is TGCGGGGGGGGAGACCGACCAGATACGCAGTATTTT.

There are a few counts of this clonotype. The chain links TRBV7-9 to TRBJ2-7; D remains ambiguous. Deletions cut 9 bases from V and 7 bases from J, with 16 bases between. Germline V gives CDR1 SEHNR, CDR2 FQNEAQ (reference sequence). The CDR3 loop spans 12 amino acids. DNA of the CDR3: TGTGCCAGTGCCTTTGTTACGCTGGAGCAGTACTTC. This encodes CASAFVTLEQYF.

This clonotype was detected many times. The chain carries TRBV7-2 and TRBJ2-7, with a tentative D call TRBD2 (6 bases). This CDR3 has 13 amino acids. Looked up from germline, CDR1 is SGHTA and CDR2 is FQGNSA. The V end was cut by 5 bases, the J end by 7 bases, with 15 bases between. Here the CDR3 DNA reads TGTGCCAGCAGCCGGGGTTGGGGAGGAGAGCAGTACTTC. Protein: CASSRGWGGEQYF.

This clonotype turned up a few times. J is TRBJ1-1 and V is TRBV10-3; no definite D call. Germline V gene lookup returns CDR1 ENHRY and CDR2 SYGVKD. Trimming cost V 11 bases and J 0 bases, with 10 bases left between them. The CDR3 is 12 residues long. Here the CDR3 reads CASGQLNTEAFF. The CDR3, as DNA: TGTGCCTCCGGCCAGCTGAACACTGAAGCTTTCTTT.